The clone carrying this TCR beta chain has only one observation. TCRdb's table, derived via immunoSEQ multiplex PCR, lists solely in-frame clones and lacks some. The data show 250,000 to 350,000 clones, about nine tenths seen once. The length of the CDR3 is 18 residues. After removal of 3 bases from V and 6 bases from J, the junction contained 15 bases not matched to a gene. Germline V lookup: CDR1 SGHVS, CDR2 FNYEAQ. This sample was taken from a study of blood T cell repertoires in COVID-19. Whole-study context: Nucleic acid was either cDNA or gDNA, and it came from T cells, B-cell-depleted T cells, or PBMCs.

The chain employs TRBV7-6 and TRBJ2-2; 8 bases are shared with TRBD1. The receptor was derived from a woman aged 40 to 50 who had recovered from COVID-19. The material sequenced was peripheral blood. In DNA form, the CDR3 reads TGTGCCAGCAGCTTGGTGACAGGGGAATTCTGGGTCCCCGGGGAGCTGTTTTTT. Its translation: CASSLVTGEFWVPGELFF.